The clone carrying this TCR beta chain was observed a single time. The target antigen is unknown. The sample comes from a study of beta chain features in type 1 diabetes. Whole-study findings and limits: Moderate but significant shortening of TCRB CDR3s was recorded in all four CD4+ subsets from Type 1 diabetes patients.

V shed 1 base and J 8 bases; nucleotides not matched to a gene: 8. The germline gives CDR1 SGHRS, CDR2 YFSETQ. The CDR3 loop spans 15 amino acids. CD4+ naive, central memory, regulatory and stem cell-like memory subsets were isolated by sorting on CD45RO/CCR7/CD25/CD127/CD95/CD27. The study reverse transcribed the entire isolated RNA, so it sequenced expressed TCRB transcripts. Libraries were prepared by immunoSEQ multiplex PCR; TCRdb keeps only in-frame clonotypes and omits some of them. Found here are over 600,000 clones, around 12% of them singletons; the top ten hold 0.095% to 0.15%. Sequenced: naive CD4+ T cells from blood. The source is a man under 40 with type 1 diabetes. The chain couples TRBV5-1 to TRBJ2-1; 8 positions match TRBD1. As DNA, the CDR3 is TGCGCCAGCAGCTTGCCGATGGACAGGGTGCATGAGCAGTTCTTC. It is translated as CASSLPMDRVHEQFF.